These T cell receptor beta chains were read from a single sample in a study of blood T cell repertoires in COVID-19. Assay used: immunoSEQ multiplex PCR; TCRdb lists only in-frame clones, some missing. The sample records just over 650,000 clones, 85% to 90% being singletons. Sequencing input: peripheral blood. The receptors derive from a woman between 18 and 29 years old with acute or convalescent COVID-19. Both conserved end residues are part of each CDR3. The order of the fields is D gene, J gene, V gene, CDR3 protein, CDR3 DNA. D genes are given only for firm matches.

d_gene: NA
j_gene: TRBJ1-2
v_gene: TRBV6-5
CDR3aa: CASSRGLDGYTF
CDR3nt: TGTGCCAGCAGTCGAGGACTTGATGGCTACACCTTC

d_gene: TRBD1
j_gene: TRBJ1-1
v_gene: TRBV6-5
CDR3aa: CASRRDRGNTEAFF
CDR3nt: TGTGCCAGCAGGAGGGACAGGGGGAACACTGAAGCTTTCTTT

d_gene: NA
j_gene: TRBJ2-2
v_gene: TRBV5-4
CDR3aa: CASSSLTGLGTGELFF
CDR3nt: TGTGCCAGCAGCTCCCTAACAGGGCTCGGCACCGGGGAGCTGTTTTTT

d_gene: TRBD1
j_gene: TRBJ1-5
v_gene: TRBV20-1
CDR3aa: CSASEGQGYQPQHF
CDR3nt: TGCAGTGCTAGTGAGGGACAGGGCTATCAGCCCCAGCATTTT

d_gene: TRBD1
j_gene: TRBJ1-1
v_gene: TRBV5-1
CDR3aa: CASINQGGTEAFF
CDR3nt: TGCGCCAGCATCAATCAGGGGGGCACTGAAGCTTTCTTT

d_gene: NA
j_gene: TRBJ2-7
v_gene: TRBV30
CDR3aa: CAWSQGSRYEQYF
CDR3nt: TGTGCCTGGTCTCAGGGGTCGAGGTACGAGCAGTACTTC

d_gene: NA
j_gene: TRBJ2-3
v_gene: TRBV14
CDR3aa: CASSQDNYVRDTQYF
CDR3nt: TGTGCCAGCAGCCAAGATAATTACGTGAGGGATACGCAGTATTTT

d_gene: TRBD1
j_gene: TRBJ1-2
v_gene: TRBV19
CDR3aa: CASTPGTVGGYTF
CDR3nt: TGTGCCAGCACCCCCGGGACAGTGGGTGGCTACACCTTC

d_gene: NA
j_gene: TRBJ1-2
v_gene: TRBV4-3
CDR3aa: CASSQGTALDDGYTF
CDR3nt: TGCGCCAGCAGCCAAGGAACAGCCCTCGATGATGGCTACACCTTC

d_gene: NA
j_gene: TRBJ2-7
v_gene: TRBV7-2
CDR3aa: CASSLQKAYEQYF
CDR3nt: TGTGCCAGCAGCCTACAGAAGGCCTACGAGCAGTACTTC

d_gene: NA
j_gene: TRBJ1-2
v_gene: TRBV28
CDR3aa: CASSPAEFQDYGYTF
CDR3nt: TGTGCCAGCAGTCCAGCCGAGTTTCAGGACTATGGCTACACCTTC

d_gene: TRBD1
j_gene: TRBJ2-1
v_gene: TRBV5-1
CDR3aa: CASSPLSGTGGDEQFF
CDR3nt: TGCGCCAGCAGCCCTCTGTCCGGGACAGGGGGCGATGAGCAGTTCTTC

d_gene: TRBD1
j_gene: TRBJ2-3
v_gene: TRBV7-9
CDR3aa: CASSPLSGTGSTDTQYF
CDR3nt: TGTGCCAGCAGCCCTCTCTCCGGGACAGGTTCCACAGATACGCAGTATTTT

d_gene: NA
j_gene: TRBJ1-2
v_gene: TRBV15
CDR3aa: CATSNPTEPYGYTF
CDR3nt: TGTGCCACCAGCAATCCCACAGAGCCCTATGGCTACACCTTC

d_gene: TRBD1
j_gene: TRBJ2-7
v_gene: TRBV5-6
CDR3aa: CASIQGDRGIYEQYF
CDR3nt: TGTGCCAGCATTCAAGGGGACAGGGGGATCTACGAGCAGTACTTC

d_gene: NA
j_gene: TRBJ1-1
v_gene: TRBV19
CDR3aa: CASSPDTGLLEAFF
CDR3nt: TGTGCCAGTAGTCCTGACACAGGGCTACTCGAAGCTTTCTTT

d_gene: NA
j_gene: TRBJ1-4
v_gene: TRBV6-2/TRBV6-3
CDR3aa: CASSPVDEKLFF
CDR3nt: TGTGCCAGCAGCCCCGTCGATGAAAAACTGTTTTTT